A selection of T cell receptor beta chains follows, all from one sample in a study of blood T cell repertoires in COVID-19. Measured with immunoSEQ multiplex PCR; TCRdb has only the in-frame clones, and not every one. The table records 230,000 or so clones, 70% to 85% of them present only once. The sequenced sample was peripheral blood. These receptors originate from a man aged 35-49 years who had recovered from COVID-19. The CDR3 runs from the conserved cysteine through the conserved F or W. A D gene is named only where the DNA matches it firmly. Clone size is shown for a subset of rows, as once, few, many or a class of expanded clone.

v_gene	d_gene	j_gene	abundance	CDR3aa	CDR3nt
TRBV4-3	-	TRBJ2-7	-	CASSQDRVNYEQYF	TGCGCCAGCAGCCAAGATCGGGTTAACTACGAGCAGTACTTC
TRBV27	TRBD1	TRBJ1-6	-	CASSLSRTGGNSPLHF	TGTGCCAGCAGTTTATCCCGGACAGGGGGGAACTCACCCCTCCACTTT
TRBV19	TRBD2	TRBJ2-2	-	CASSSYSGRFSGELFF	TGTGCCAGTAGTTCCTATAGCGGGAGATTCTCCGGGGAGCTGTTTTTT
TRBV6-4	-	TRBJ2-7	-	CASSLLWSGDYEQYF	TGTGCCAGCAGTCTTTTGTGGTCAGGGGACTACGAGCAGTACTTC
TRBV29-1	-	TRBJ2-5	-	CSVERTDQETQYF	TGCAGCGTTGAACGGACAGACCAAGAGACCCAGTACTTC
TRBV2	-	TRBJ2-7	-	CASSEGGTALYEQYF	TGTGCCAGCAGTGAAGGGGGGACTGCCCTCTACGAGCAGTACTTC
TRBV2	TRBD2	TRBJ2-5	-	CASKPGGPGETQYF	TGTGCCAGCAAGCCGGGGGGGCCGGGAGAGACCCAGTACTTC
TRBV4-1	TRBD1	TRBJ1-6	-	CASSLTGGANSPLHF	TGCGCCAGCAGCCTCACAGGGGGCGCGAATTCACCCCTCCACTTT
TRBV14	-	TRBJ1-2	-	CASSQGPGNYGYTF	TGTGCCAGCAGCCAAGGTCCAGGAAACTATGGCTACACCTTC
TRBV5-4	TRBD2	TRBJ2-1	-	CASSSGTSGGAFRDEQFF	TGTGCCAGCAGCTCCGGGACTAGCGGGGGGGCCTTTCGCGATGAGCAGTTCTTC
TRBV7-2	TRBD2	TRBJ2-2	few	CASSLRLAGAGELFF	TGTGCCAGCAGCTTAAGACTAGCGGGAGCCGGGGAGCTGTTTTTT
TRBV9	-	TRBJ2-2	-	CASSPRRSTGELFF	TGTGCCAGCAGCCCTAGACGTTCGACCGGGGAGCTGTTTTTT
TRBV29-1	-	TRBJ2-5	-	CSGGTAGETQYF	TGCAGCGGCGGGACGGCGGGTGAGACCCAGTACTTC
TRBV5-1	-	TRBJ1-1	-	CASSFYARGMRGMNTEAFF	TGCGCCAGCAGCTTTTACGCGCGGGGGATGAGGGGAATGAACACTGAAGCTTTCTTT
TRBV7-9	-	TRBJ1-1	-	CASSYTQGTEAFF	TGTGCCAGCAGCTACACTCAGGGCACTGAAGCTTTCTTT
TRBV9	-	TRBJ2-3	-	CASSVVNTDTQYF	TGTGCCAGCAGCGTAGTCAACACAGATACGCAGTATTTT
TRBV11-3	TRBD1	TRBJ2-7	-	CASSPRQGIHEQYF	TGTGCCAGCAGCCCTAGACAGGGTATCCACGAGCAGTACTTC
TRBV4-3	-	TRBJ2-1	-	CASSQDYRSSGRFF	TGCGCCAGCAGCCAAGATTACAGGTCGTCCGGACGGTTCTTC
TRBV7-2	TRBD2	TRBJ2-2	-	CASSPLAANTGELFF	TGTGCCAGCAGCCCTCTAGCGGCGAACACCGGGGAGCTGTTTTTT
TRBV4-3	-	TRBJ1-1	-	CASSQYRDPNTEAFF	TGCGCCAGCAGCCAGTACAGGGACCCGAACACTGAAGCTTTCTTT
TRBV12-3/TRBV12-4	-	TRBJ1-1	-	CASRDSLGTEAFF	TGTGCCAGCAGAGACTCGTTGGGCACTGAAGCTTTCTTT
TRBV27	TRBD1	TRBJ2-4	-	CASSLRSGQGYMGIQYF	TGTGCCAGCAGTTTAAGATCCGGACAGGGTTATATGGGCATTCAGTACTTC
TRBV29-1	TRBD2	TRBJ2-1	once	CSAVGGGPLNEQFF	TGCAGCGCTGTTGGGGGAGGGCCCCTAAATGAGCAGTTCTTC
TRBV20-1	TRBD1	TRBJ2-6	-	CSASDRGVSGANVLTF	TGCAGTGCTAGTGACAGGGGGGTCTCTGGGGCCAACGTCCTGACTTTC
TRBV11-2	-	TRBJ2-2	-	CASSHREGTGELFF	TGTGCCAGCAGCCATAGAGAGGGCACCGGGGAGCTGTTTTTT
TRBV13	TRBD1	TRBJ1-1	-	CASSTNRGRNTEAFF	TGTGCCAGCAGCACTAACAGGGGGAGGAACACTGAAGCTTTCTTT
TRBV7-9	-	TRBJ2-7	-	CASSLGTPRVSYEQYF	TGTGCCAGCAGCTTGGGGACACCCCGAGTTTCCTACGAGCAGTACTTC
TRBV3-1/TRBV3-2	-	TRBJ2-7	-	CASRRDGSYEQYF	TGTGCCAGCAGGCGGGACGGGTCCTACGAGCAGTACTTC
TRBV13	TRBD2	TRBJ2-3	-	CASSLGLAGGLVDTQYF	TGTGCCAGCAGCTTAGGACTAGCGGGGGGTTTGGTGGATACGCAGTATTTT
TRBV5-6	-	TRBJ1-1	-	CASSLGGGIMNTEAFF	TGTGCCAGCAGCTTGGGTGGGGGGATCATGAACACTGAAGCTTTCTTT
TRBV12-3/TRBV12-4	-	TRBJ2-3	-	CASSPSDYLTQYF	TGTGCCAGCAGTCCCTCGGACTATCTGACGCAGTATTTT
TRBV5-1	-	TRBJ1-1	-	CASSGVGGTEAFF	TGCGCCAGCAGTGGGGTAGGGGGCACTGAAGCTTTCTTT
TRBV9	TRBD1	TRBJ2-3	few	CASSVEGAMSDTQYF	TGTGCCAGCAGCGTAGAGGGGGCAATGTCAGATACGCAGTATTTT
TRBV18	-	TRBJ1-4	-	CASSSTAANEKLFF	TGTGCCAGCTCATCAACAGCGGCTAATGAAAAACTGTTTTTT
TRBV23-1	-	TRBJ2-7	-	CASSQSSDSNVVLYEQYF	TGCGCCAGCAGTCAATCCTCGGACAGCAACGTGGTACTCTACGAGCAGTACTTC
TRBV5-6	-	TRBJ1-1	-	CASSLSDRLLTEAFF	TGTGCCAGCAGCCTTTCTGACAGACTCCTCACTGAAGCTTTCTTT
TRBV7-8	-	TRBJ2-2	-	CASSLEQGFGELFF	TGTGCCAGCAGCTTAGAACAGGGTTTCGGGGAGCTGTTTTTT
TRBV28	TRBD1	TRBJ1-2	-	CASSQYRRDRGRGDGYTF	TGTGCCAGCAGCCAATACCGGAGGGACAGGGGGCGTGGGGATGGCTACACCTTC
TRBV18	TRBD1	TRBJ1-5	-	CASSPGTGDQPQHF	TGTGCCAGCTCACCAGGGACAGGTGATCAGCCCCAGCATTTT
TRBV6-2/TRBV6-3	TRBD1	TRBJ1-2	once	CASSSGTGRGDYGYTF	TGTGCCAGCAGTTCCGGGACAGGAAGAGGGGACTATGGCTACACCTTC
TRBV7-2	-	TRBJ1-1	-	CASIQQVSNTEAFF	TGTGCCAGCATCCAGCAGGTTTCAAACACTGAAGCTTTCTTT